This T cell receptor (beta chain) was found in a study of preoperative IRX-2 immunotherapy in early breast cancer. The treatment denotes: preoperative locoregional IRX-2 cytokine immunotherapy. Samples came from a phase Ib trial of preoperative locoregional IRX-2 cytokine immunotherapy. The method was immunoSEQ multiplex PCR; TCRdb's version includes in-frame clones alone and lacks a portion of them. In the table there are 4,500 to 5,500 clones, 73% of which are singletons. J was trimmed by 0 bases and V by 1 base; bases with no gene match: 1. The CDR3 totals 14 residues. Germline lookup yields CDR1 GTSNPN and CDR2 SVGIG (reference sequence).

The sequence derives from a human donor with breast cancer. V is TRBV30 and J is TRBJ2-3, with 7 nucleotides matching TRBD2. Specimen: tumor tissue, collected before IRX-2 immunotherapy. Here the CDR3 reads CAWSGDYSTDTQYF. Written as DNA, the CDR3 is TGTGCCTGGAGTGGGGACTATAGCACAGATACGCAGTATTTT.